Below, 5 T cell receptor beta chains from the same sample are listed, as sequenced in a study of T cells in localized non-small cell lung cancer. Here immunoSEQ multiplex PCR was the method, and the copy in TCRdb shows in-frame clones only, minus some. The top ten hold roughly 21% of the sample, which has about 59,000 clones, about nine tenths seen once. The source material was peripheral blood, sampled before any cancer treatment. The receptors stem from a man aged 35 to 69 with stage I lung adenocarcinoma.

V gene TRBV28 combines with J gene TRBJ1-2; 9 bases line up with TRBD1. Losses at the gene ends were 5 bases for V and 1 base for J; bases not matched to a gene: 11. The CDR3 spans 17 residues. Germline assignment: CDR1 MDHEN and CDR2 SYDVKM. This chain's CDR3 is CASSGHGQGTYNYGYTF. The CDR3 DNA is TGTGCCAGCAGTGGCCATGGACAGGGGACGTATAACTATGGCTACACCTTC.

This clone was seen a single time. The CDR3 here is CASSRPTSGAYEQYF. CDR3 in DNA: TGCGCCAGCAGCAGGCCGACTAGCGGAGCCTACGAGCAGTACTTC. The chain couples TRBV4-1 to TRBJ2-7, with 9 bases that match TRBD2. V shed 5 bases, J shed 2 bases, and the junction held 7 bases outside the gene matches. This CDR3 is 15 amino acids long. CDR1 is MGHRA and CDR2 is YSYEKL in the germline V gene.

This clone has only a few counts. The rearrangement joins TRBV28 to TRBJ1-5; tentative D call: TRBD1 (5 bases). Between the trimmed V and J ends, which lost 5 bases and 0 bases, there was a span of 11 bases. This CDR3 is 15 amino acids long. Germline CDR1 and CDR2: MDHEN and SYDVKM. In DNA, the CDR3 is TGTGCCAGCAGTCTTTGGGGGAATAGCAATCAGCCCCAGCATTTT. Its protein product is CASSLWGNSNQPQHF. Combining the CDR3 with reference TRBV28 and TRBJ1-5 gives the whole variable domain DVKVTQSSRYLVKRTGEKVFLECVQDMDHENMFWYRQDPGLGLRLIYFSYDVKMKEKGDIPEGYSVSREKKERFSLILESASTNQTSMYLCASSLWGNSNQPQHFGDGTRLSIL.

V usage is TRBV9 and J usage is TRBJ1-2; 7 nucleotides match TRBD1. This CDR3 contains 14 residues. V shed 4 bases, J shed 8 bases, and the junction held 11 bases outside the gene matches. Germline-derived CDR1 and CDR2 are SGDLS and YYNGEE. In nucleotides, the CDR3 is TGTGCCAGCAGCCCCCGGGACAGCCCCGTGGGCTACACCTTC. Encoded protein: CASSPRDSPVGYTF.

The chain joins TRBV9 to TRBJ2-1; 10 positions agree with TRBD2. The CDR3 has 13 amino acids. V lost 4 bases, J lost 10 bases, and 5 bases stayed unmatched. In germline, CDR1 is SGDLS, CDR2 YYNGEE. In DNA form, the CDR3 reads TGTGCCAGCAGCACCTGGACTAGCGGAGAGCAGTTCTTC. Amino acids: CASSTWTSGEQFF.